The clone carrying this T cell receptor (beta chain) was detected a few times. Its antigen is undetermined. The CDR3 runs to 15 residues. Germline V lookup: CDR1 SGHTA, CDR2 FQGTGA. Trimming removed 0 bases at V and 6 bases at J, with 11 bases between. Using its own MiXCR run on the reads, TCRdb lists one record per CDR3 protein. The sample yields about a million distinct CDR3 sequences, about a third seen once. The sample comes from a study of T cell repertoires in cytomegalovirus infection. Whole-study results and caveats: CMV-specific TCR beta clonotypes restricted by HLA-C dominated the ex vivo response.

The V and J genes are TRBV7-3 and TRBJ2-2; tentatively, D is TRBD1 or TRBD2 (6 bases each). The receptor was isolated from a human donor in good health (CMV status not recorded). Some clones in this sample may be carry-over from other donors' samples. The source was cultured CD8+ T cells from PBMCs, collected from culture after CMV antigen stimulation. CDR3 loop: CASSLTPRGPGELFF. The CDR3, as DNA: TGTGCCAGCAGCTTAACCCCCCGGGGGCCCGGGGAGCTGTTTTTT.